These 31 T cell receptor beta chains came from one sample sequenced in a study of T-cell reconstitution after alpha-beta-depleted transplantation in children. The TCRbeta library incorporated unique molecular identifiers. TCRdb analysed the PCR reads with MiXCR anew, one entry per CDR3 protein. The sample includes about 490,000 distinct CDR3 sequences, 10% to 13% of them seen just once. The specimen comprised PBMCs, sampled before TCRalphabeta/CD19-depleted stem cell transplant. These receptors all stem from a child aged 2 to 10 with inherited bone marrow failure, due to receive a stem cell transplant.

Comment on this clonotype: A read error may be the cause here, since a much bigger clone is one base away. The chain carries TRBV12-3 or TRBV12-4 and TRBJ2-2, with 8 bases aligning to TRBD2. The CDR3 length is 17 residues. For the CDR3, the DNA is TGTGCCGGCAGTCCGCGGACTAGCCGAGCGAACACCGGGGAGCTGTTTTTT. It specifies CAGSPRTSRANTGELFF.

In its sample, this clonotype was seen many times. The chain carries TRBV6-5 and TRBJ2-2; D unclear. V dropped 8 bases and J dropped 1 base, with 5 bases sitting between them. The CDR3 extends over 12 amino acids. The germline V gene has CDR1 MNHEY and CDR2 SVGAGI. The CDR3: CASLENTGELFF. The CDR3 DNA follows: TGTGCCAGCCTAGAGAACACCGGGGAGCTGTTTTTT.

V is TRBV7-9 and J is TRBJ2-4; TRBD1 might be the D (6 bases). This CDR3 region has 16 residues. Trimming took off 4 bases at V and 0 bases at J, with 13 bases between the two ends. CDR1 and CDR2 (germline): SEHNR, FQNEAQ (reference sequence). Written as DNA, the CDR3 is TGTGCCAGCAGCTCAAGCGGACAGATAGCCAAAAACATTCAGTACTTC. Translated: CASSSSGQIAKNIQYF.

This clonotype showed up many times. V is TRBV4-1 and J is TRBJ2-7; 7 nucleotides match TRBD1. This CDR3 contains 16 residues. Germline CDR1 is MGHRA and CDR2 is YSYEKL. V was clipped by 0 bases and J by 3 bases; unmatched bases: 8. The CDR3 is CASSQDVRTGFYEQYF. CDR3 DNA sequence: TGCGCCAGCAGCCAAGATGTCAGGACAGGCTTCTACGAGCAGTACTTC.

This clonotype has ten or more counts. V gene TRBV20-1 combines with J gene TRBJ2-7; the D gene could be TRBD1 or TRBD2 (5 bases each). CDR3 length: 11 amino acids. V was trimmed by 6 bases and J by 1 base, leaving 7 bases between them. CDR1 is DFQATT, CDR2 SNEGSKA, per germline (reference sequence). CDR3 amino acids: CSAGESYEQYF. The DNA of the CDR3 is TGCAGTGCGGGGGAATCCTACGAGCAGTACTTC.

The sample holds many counts of this clonotype. This rearrangement joins TRBV11-2 to TRBJ2-1; 8 positions match TRBD2. CDR3 length equals 16 residues. Germline CDR1 reads SGHAT; CDR2 reads FQNNGV. J gave up 8 bases and V 1 base, and 10 bases lay outside the gene matches. CDR3 sequence: CASSLVIERERYEQFF. The CDR3 region has the DNA TGTGCCAGCAGCTTAGTCATCGAGCGGGAGAGATATGAGCAGTTCTTC.

The chain has TRBV6-1 and TRBJ2-7; 9 positions agree with TRBD1. Trimming removed 7 bases from V and 3 bases from J; junction bases left unmatched: 7. Germline CDR1 MNHNS, CDR2 SASEGT. This CDR3 spans 14 amino acids. CDR3 sequence: CASNWGGQGYEQYF. The CDR3 coding sequence is TGTGCCAGCAACTGGGGGGGACAGGGCTACGAGCAGTACTTC.

This clonotype was counted at least ten times. This chain joins TRBV29-1 and TRBJ2-1, with 9 bases that match TRBD2. The CDR3 is made up of 14 amino acids. Germline CDR1 reads SQVTM; CDR2 reads ANQGSEA. Trimming removed 7 bases from V and 3 bases from J; junction bases left unmatched: 7. The CDR3 is CSAPLAGLYNEQFF. CDR3 bases: TGCAGCGCCCCACTAGCGGGTCTCTACAATGAGCAGTTCTTC.

The table lists this clonotype with many counts. The rearrangement uses TRBV10-2 and TRBJ1-5; 7 bases are a match to TRBD1. V lost 3 bases, J lost 5 bases, and 7 bases stayed unmatched. Germline-derived CDR1 and CDR2 are WSHSY and SAAADI. This CDR3 region has 15 residues. CDR3 residues: CASSDSGTEDQPQHF. The CDR3 nucleotides are TGCGCCAGCAGTGATTCCGGGACAGAGGATCAGCCCCAGCATTTT.

In this sample, this clonotype turned up a few times. This chain links TRBV9 with TRBJ2-7, with D maybe TRBD2 (6 bases). CDR3 size: 14 residues. CDR1 is SGDLS and CDR2 is YYNGEE in the germline V gene. Trimming removed 3 bases at V and 0 bases at J, with 10 bases between. The CDR3 is CASSAGLFSYEQYF. The CDR3 coding sequence is TGTGCCAGCAGCGCGGGACTTTTCTCCTACGAGCAGTACTTC.

This clonotype has at least ten counts. V usage is TRBV29-1 and J usage is TRBJ2-3; D tentatively reads TRBD1 or TRBD2 (5 bases each). The CDR3 extends over 12 amino acids. Trimming took off 8 bases at V and 1 base at J, with 10 bases between the two ends. The germline V gene has CDR1 SQVTM and CDR2 ANQGSEA. The DNA for the CDR3 is TGCAGCCTGGGGACGGGCACAGATACGCAGTATTTT. Translated, it gives CSLGTGTDTQYF.

This clonotype came up many times. V gene TRBV6-2 or TRBV6-3 combines with J gene TRBJ2-7; either TRBD1 or TRBD2 may supply D (6 bases each). The V and J ends lost 10 bases and 7 bases respectively, with 23 bases between them. Germline CDR1 and CDR2: MNHEY and SVGEGT. This CDR3 spans 14 amino acids. The DNA for the CDR3 is TGTGCCACGGGCTGGGGGGCAGGAGCGAGAGAGCAGTACTTC. Protein: CATGWGAGAREQYF.

There are many counts of this clonotype. The rearrangement links TRBV4-3 to TRBJ1-1; 11 positions agree with TRBD1. Trimming at V came to 3 bases and at J to 7 bases, leaving 4 bases not matched to a gene. Germline V gene sequence: CDR1 LGHNA, CDR2 YSLEER. CDR3 length equals 14 residues. For the CDR3, the DNA is TGCGCCAGCAGCCAGGACAGGGGGCAGGGTGAAGCTTTCTTT. It is translated as CASSQDRGQGEAFF.

This clonotype was observed many times. V is TRBV24-1 and J is TRBJ2-4, with a tentative D call TRBD2 (7 bases). Germline CDR1 and CDR2: KGHDR and SFDVKD. Deletions cut 4 bases from V and 4 bases from J, with 13 bases between. The CDR3 is 15 residues long. CDR3 sequence: CATSEGGAGKNIQYF. In nucleotides, the CDR3 is TGTGCCACCAGTGAGGGGGGGGCAGGTAAAAACATTCAGTACTTC.

Regarding this clonotype: This may stem from a read error, because a much larger clone lies one nucleotide away. The rearrangement uses TRBV12-3 or TRBV12-4 and TRBJ2-5; maybe TRBD2 (5 bases). There are 13 residues in the CDR3. The V end lost 4 bases, the J end lost 4 bases, and 10 bases lay between the germline ends. The CDR3 spells CASSYGAGETQYF. The CDR3 DNA follows: TGTGCCAGCAGTTACGGTGCGGGAGAGACCCAGTACTTC.

Ten or more counts support this clonotype. This chain links TRBV18 with TRBJ2-5, with a possible D match to TRBD2 (5 bases). The CDR3 contains 14 residues. Germline assignment: CDR1 KGHSH and CDR2 LQKENI. V lost 2 bases to trimming and J lost 5 bases, with 12 bases between them. The chain's CDR3 is CASSPRTGIETQYF. The CDR3 DNA reads as TGTGCCAGCTCACCAAGGACGGGGATCGAGACCCAGTACTTC.

The chain carries TRBV27 and TRBJ1-5, with D perhaps TRBD1 (6 bases). V dropped 2 bases and J dropped 4 bases, with 12 bases sitting between them. Per germline, CDR1 MNHEY and CDR2 SMNVEV (reference sequence). There are 15 residues in the CDR3. DNA of the CDR3: TGTGCCAGCAGTTTACGGGGGGCAGGGAATCAGCCCCAGCATTTT. It is translated as CASSLRGAGNQPQHF.

This clonotype showed up many times. The chain employs TRBV7-8 and TRBJ2-1; TRBD2 agrees at 9 bases. This CDR3 contains 19 residues. The V and J ends lost 0 bases and 5 bases, in that order; junction bases with no gene match: 14. Germline CDR1 SGHVS, CDR2 FQNEAQ. In DNA, the CDR3 is TGTGCCAGCAGCTTAGCGAGTGGGCTAGCGGGAAGCGGAAACAATGAGCAGTTCTTC. It yields the protein CASSLASGLAGSGNNEQFF.

The CDR3, as DNA: TGTGCCAGCCGTAGGCTGGGAGATACGCAGTATTTT. It encodes CASRRLGDTQYF. The chain links TRBV7-9 to TRBJ2-3; D not certain. The germline gives CDR1 SEHNR, CDR2 FQNEAQ (reference sequence). The V and J ends lost 8 bases and 5 bases respectively, with 11 bases between them. This CDR3 has 12 amino acids.

V usage is TRBV28 and J usage is TRBJ2-3; 9 positions agree with TRBD2. V was pared by 1 base and J by 4 bases, with 9 bases of the junction left unmatched. Germline V gene sequence: CDR1 MDHEN, CDR2 SYDVKM. The CDR3 runs 17 residues. The CDR3 DNA is TGTGCCAGCAGTTTATTACTTGCGGGAGGGGGCGCAGATACGCAGTATTTT. This sequence encodes CASSLLLAGGGADTQYF. The variable domain in full, completed from reference TRBV28 and TRBJ2-3, reads DVKVTQSSRYLVKRTGEKVFLECVQDMDHENMFWYRQDPGLGLRLIYFSYDVKMKEKGDIPEGYSVSREKKERFSLILESASTNQTSMYLCASSLLLAGGGADTQYFGPGTRLTVL.

In its sample, this clonotype was seen many times. The CDR3 is CASSLAGTGMTTRDSGANVLTF. DNA for the CDR3: TGTGCCAGCAGCTTAGCGGGGACAGGAATGACGACAAGGGACTCTGGGGCCAACGTCCTGACTTTC. This chain joins TRBV7-2 and TRBJ2-6; TRBD1 aligns across 8 bases. The V and J ends lost 0 bases and 0 bases, in that order; junction bases with no gene match: 16. Germline V gene data show CDR1 as SGHTA and CDR2 as FQGNSA. This CDR3 is built from 22 residues.

This clonotype was recorded a few times. V gene TRBV30 combines with J gene TRBJ2-2; no definite D call. Germline V gene sequence: CDR1 GTSNPN, CDR2 SVGIG (reference sequence). This CDR3 spans 14 amino acids. V lost 3 bases and J 1 base, leaving 9 bases between the germline ends. CDR3 in amino acids: CAWRLSGNTGELFF. In nucleotides, the CDR3 is TGTGCCTGGAGGTTGTCAGGGAACACCGGGGAGCTGTTTTTT. The full variable domain, rest sourced from reference TRBV30 and TRBJ2-2, is SQTIHQWPATLVQPVGSPLSLECTVEGTSNPNLYWYRQAAGRGLQLLFYSVGIGQISSEVPQNLSASRPQDRQFILSSKKLLLSDSGFYLCAWRLSGNTGELFFGEGSRLTVL.

Concerning this clonotype: It may be a read error: a sequence one base away is much more abundant. The genes are TRBV6-5 and TRBJ2-7; 10 bases align to TRBD1. Germline values: CDR1 MNHEY, CDR2 SVGAGI. CDR3 size: 19 residues. CDR3 bases: TGTGCCAGCAGTTACTCACCGGGACAGGGGATCACTCGGTCTTGGGAGCAGTGCTTC. It specifies CASSYSPGQGITRSWEQCF.

This clonotype was recorded at least ten times. CDR3 sequence: CSARVRTSGHNEQFF. The CDR3 nucleotides are TGCAGTGCTAGAGTTAGGACTAGCGGCCACAATGAGCAGTTCTTC. The V gene is TRBV20-1, the J gene TRBJ2-1; 10 nucleotides line up with TRBD2. Germline CDR1 DFQATT, CDR2 SNEGSKA (reference sequence). CDR3 length: 15 residues. Unmatched junction bases numbered 5, after V lost 1 base and J lost 5 bases.

This clonotype was counted only a few times. The chain couples TRBV19 to TRBJ1-1, with a possible D match to TRBD1 (5 bases). V shed 4 bases and J shed 7 bases, with 13 bases lying between them. CDR1 and CDR2 (germline): LNHDA, SQIVND (reference sequence). CDR3 length: 13 residues. The CDR3 coding sequence is TGTGCCAGTAGTACGGGGGAATGGGATGAAGCTTTCTTT. It is translated as CASSTGEWDEAFF. The full variable domain, rest sourced from reference TRBV19 and TRBJ1-1, is DGGITQSPKYLFRKEGQNVTLSCEQNLNHDAMYWYRQDPGQGLRLIYYSQIVNDFQKGDIAEGYSVSREKKESFPLTVTSAQKNPTAFYLCASSTGEWDEAFFGQGTRLTVV.

V usage is TRBV7-9 and J usage is TRBJ2-1; a possible D gene is TRBD2 (5 bases). The CDR3 totals 15 residues. The V and J ends lost 9 bases and 0 bases respectively, with 15 bases between them. Germline V gene data show CDR1 as SEHNR and CDR2 as FQNEAQ (reference sequence). For the CDR3, the DNA is TGTGCCAGGACGGAGGTGGAGAGCTCCTACAATGAGCAGTTCTTC. As protein: CARTEVESSYNEQFF.

The chain couples TRBV28 to TRBJ2-7; 15 bases line up with TRBD2. Germline assignment: CDR1 MDHEN and CDR2 SYDVKM. CDR3 length equals 18 residues. The V and J ends lost 6 bases and 2 bases, in that order; junction bases with no gene match: 11. In nucleotides, the CDR3 is TGTGCCAGCAGGGGTTCCGGGACTAGCGGGAGGCCCCCCTACGAGCAGTACTTC. Its protein is CASRGSGTSGRPPYEQYF.

This clonotype was counted many times. J is TRBJ2-2 and V is TRBV7-2, with 9 bases matching TRBD1. The CDR3 covers 17 residues. The V gene's germline CDR1 is SGHTA and CDR2 FQGNSA. V shed 5 bases, J shed 6 bases, and the junction held 13 bases outside the gene matches. In DNA, the CDR3 is TGTGCCAGCAGCCGAACTAGGGGGACAGGGAGGGCCGGGGAGCTGTTTTTT. Its protein is CASSRTRGTGRAGELFF.

This clonotype was seen more than once but under ten times. The V and J genes are TRBV5-1 and TRBJ2-1, with D unresolved. V lost 2 bases and J lost 8, with 8 bases in between. Germline V lookup: CDR1 SGHRS, CDR2 YFSETQ. The CDR3 has 12 residues. The CDR3: CASSLAVHEQFF. In DNA, the CDR3 is TGCGCCAGCAGCTTAGCAGTTCATGAGCAGTTCTTC. Looking up the rest from reference TRBV5-1 and TRBJ2-1 gives the full variable domain: KAGVTQTPRYLIKTRGQQVTLSCSPISGHRSVSWYQQTPGQGLQFLFEYFSETQRNKGNFPGRFSGRQFSNSRSEMNVSTLELGDSALYLCASSLAVHEQFFGPGTRLTVL.

At least ten counts were recorded for this clonotype. V is TRBV11-2 and J is TRBJ2-5; 7 bases are a match to TRBD2. The germline V gene encodes CDR1 SGHAT and CDR2 FQNNGV. The ends lost 5 bases at V and 4 bases at J; junction bases unmatched: 7. CDR3 size: 14 residues. CDR3 loop: CASSPDWGGETQYF. DNA of the CDR3: TGTGCCAGCAGCCCAGACTGGGGGGGAGAGACCCAGTACTTC.

The table lists this clonotype with many counts. This rearrangement joins TRBV27 to TRBJ2-4; perhaps TRBD2 as D (6 bases). The CDR3 has 14 residues. From germline, CDR1 is MNHEY and CDR2 SMNVEV (reference sequence). V lost 6 bases to trimming and J lost 2 bases, with 11 bases between them. The CDR3 bases are TGTGCCAGCAGCCCCGGGAGCCCCAAAAACATTCAGTACTTC. It codes for CASSPGSPKNIQYF.